The 13 T cell receptor beta chains given below trace back to one sample, sequenced in a study of beta chain features in type 1 diabetes. Expressed TCRB transcripts were sequenced after all isolated RNA was converted to cDNA. Assay used: immunoSEQ multiplex PCR; TCRdb lists only in-frame clones, some missing. The sample holds over 300,000 clones, roughly 8% seen once. Sequenced sample: central memory CD4+ T cells from blood. The receptors come from a woman under 30 in good health.

The chain carries TRBV5-4 and TRBJ2-3, with TRBD2 identical over 8 bases. The CDR3 is 16 amino acids. The ends lost 4 bases at V and 1 base at J; junction bases unmatched: 8. Germline lookup yields CDR1 SGHNT and CDR2 YYREEE (reference sequence). In DNA form, the CDR3 reads TGTGCCAGCAGCCGGGGGGGTCAGGACGGCACAGATACGCAGTATTTT. This gives the protein CASSRGGQDGTDTQYF.

The gene calls are TRBV19 and TRBJ2-7, with D possibly being TRBD2 (6 bases). Trimming shortened V by 8 bases and J by 1 base, and 12 bases separated the two germline ends. The CDR3 totals 13 residues. Per germline, CDR1 LNHDA and CDR2 SQIVND (reference sequence). Written as DNA, the CDR3 is TGTGCCAGTCGGGACTCCGGGTCCTACGAGCAGTACTTC. Amino acids: CASRDSGSYEQYF. The complete variable domain, with remaining parts taken from reference TRBV19 and TRBJ2-7, reads DGGITQSPKYLFRKEGQNVTLSCEQNLNHDAMYWYRQDPGQGLRLIYYSQIVNDFQKGDIAEGYSVSREKKESFPLTVTSAQKNPTAFYLCASRDSGSYEQYFGPGTRLTVT.

This clone has more than one count but fewer than ten. This rearrangement joins TRBV28 to TRBJ2-1; 10 nucleotides agree with TRBD2. Per the germline V gene, CDR1 is MDHEN and CDR2 is SYDVKM. This CDR3 spans 17 amino acids. Trimming took 2 bases from V and 8 from J; bases not matched to a gene: 12. This CDR3 is CASSLDFRSSGSHEQFF. The CDR3 DNA reads TGTGCCAGCAGTTTAGACTTTCGGTCTAGCGGGAGCCATGAGCAGTTCTTC. Full variable domain (outside the CDR3, taken from reference TRBV28 and TRBJ2-1): DVKVTQSSRYLVKRTGEKVFLECVQDMDHENMFWYRQDPGLGLRLIYFSYDVKMKEKGDIPEGYSVSREKKERFSLILESASTNQTSMYLCASSLDFRSSGSHEQFFGPGTRLTVL.

This clone has only a few counts. The chain joins TRBV10-3 to TRBJ2-7; 7 positions match TRBD1. Germline CDR1 reads ENHRY; CDR2 reads SYGVKD. The trim removed 10 bases at V and 10 bases at J, leaving 16 bases unmatched. CDR3 length: 13 residues. DNA for the CDR3: TGTGCCAGCAGCAAACAGGAACAGGGGAAACAGTACTTC. The encoded protein is CASSKQEQGKQYF.

J is TRBJ1-2 and V is TRBV29-1, with 10 bases lining up with TRBD1. Germline trimming cut 0 bases from V and 7 bases from J; bases unmatched to any gene: 8. Germline V gene sequence: CDR1 SQVTM, CDR2 ANQGSEA. This CDR3 has 15 residues. The CDR3 loop reads CSVEEGGTGVGGYTF. The CDR3 DNA reads as TGCAGCGTTGAAGAAGGGGGGACAGGGGTTGGTGGCTACACCTTC. The full variable domain, rest sourced from reference TRBV29-1 and TRBJ1-2, is SAVISQKPSRDICQRGTSLTIQCQVDSQVTMMFWYRQQPGQSLTLIATANQGSEATYESGFVIDKFPISRPNLTFSTLTVSNMSPEDSSIYLCSVEEGGTGVGGYTFGSGTRLTVV.

This clone was picked up many times. The sample contains more than one DNA sequence encoding this CDR3. J is TRBJ2-3 and V is TRBV5-6; 8 bases align to TRBD1. From germline, CDR1 is SGHDT and CDR2 YYEEEE. The CDR3 consists of 14 residues. V lost 4 bases to trimming and J lost 5 bases; unmatched junction nucleotides: 6. The CDR3 here is CASSLRQGKDTQYF. Written as DNA, the CDR3 is TGTGCCAGCAGCCTCCGACAGGGGAAAGATACGCAGTATTTT.

The chain has TRBV28 and TRBJ1-1, with unresolved D. Trimming removed 7 bases at V and 1 base at J, with 16 bases between. The germline V gene encodes CDR1 MDHEN and CDR2 SYDVKM. The CDR3 loop spans 15 amino acids. CDR3 nucleotides: TGTGCCAGCACCCCCGGTCGGGCGCCGAACACTGAAGCTTTCTTT. Translated: CASTPGRAPNTEAFF.

This clone showed up just a few times. The chain combines TRBV14 with TRBJ2-1; 11 bases match TRBD2. The V and J ends lost 4 bases and 11 bases, in that order; junction bases with no gene match: 10. Per germline, CDR1 SGHDN and CDR2 FVKESK. The CDR3 totals 15 residues. CDR3 nucleotide sequence: TGTGCCAGCAGCCCCGGGACTAGCGGAGCTCGCAAGCAGTTCTTC. It specifies CASSPGTSGARKQFF.

The chain recombines TRBV28 with TRBJ2-3; D is ambiguous. The germline CDR1 and CDR2 sequences are MDHEN and SYDVKM. Trimming took 4 bases from V and 3 from J, leaving 5 bases between them. The CDR3 covers 12 residues. Here the CDR3 DNA reads TGTGCCAGCAGTTCTACGACAGATACGCAGTATTTT. This gives the protein CASSSTTDTQYF.

V gene TRBV7-2 combines with J gene TRBJ1-1; 7 nucleotides align to TRBD1. This CDR3 spans 13 amino acids. V shed 5 bases and J 5 bases; nucleotides not matched to a gene: 5. CDR1 and CDR2 from the germline V gene are SGHTA and FQGNSA. The CDR3 loop reads CASSVGQKTEAFF. CDR3 in DNA: TGTGCCAGCAGCGTGGGACAGAAAACTGAAGCTTTCTTT.

J is TRBJ1-5 and V is TRBV6-6; D remains unclear. The germline V and J ends were trimmed by 6 bases and 5 bases, with 11 bases remaining between them. The germline CDR1 and CDR2 sequences are MNHNY and SVGAGI (reference sequence). The CDR3 runs 13 residues. CDR3 in amino acids: CASSGPSYQPQHF. As DNA, the CDR3 is TGTGCCAGCAGCGGACCGTCATATCAGCCCCAGCATTTT.

Only a few counts were recorded for this clone. This sequence joins TRBV20-1 and TRBJ2-3; no reliable D call. The CDR3 extends over 10 amino acids. V dropped 3 bases and J dropped 9 bases, with 7 bases sitting between them. CDR1 and CDR2 (germline): DFQATT, SNEGSKA (reference sequence). The CDR3 nucleotides are TGCAGTGCTAGCCTTCGGACGCAGTATTTT. Residues: CSASLRTQYF.

Details on this clone: This sample also contains other DNA sequences that code for the same CDR3. The CDR3 DNA sequence: TGTGCCAGCAGTTTAGCGGGAGAGGGGACAGATACGCAGTATTTT. Translated: CASSLAGEGTDTQYF. This rearrangement joins TRBV28 to TRBJ2-3, with 7 nucleotides matching TRBD2. V shed 2 bases, J shed 3 bases, and the junction held 5 bases outside the gene matches. This CDR3 has 15 amino acids. From germline, CDR1 is MDHEN and CDR2 SYDVKM.